A selection of T cell receptor beta chains follows, all from one sample in a study of response to subunit inactivated influenza vaccine. TCRdb itself ran the RT-PCR reads through MiXCR, one entry per CDR3 protein. The data hold 500,000 to 550,000 distinct CDR3 sequences, with around 21% observed a single time. This same sample was also taken into another study, of T cells expressing NK-cell markers.

This sample comprised CD4+ T cells sorted from PBMCs, obtained approximately 12 days after vaccination. The receptors here all came from a man aged 50-59 years who received an inactivated influenza vaccine. CDR3s include the opening cysteine and the closing phenylalanine or tryptophan.

15,TRBJ2-1,TRBV24-1,CATSEDSSLYNEQFF
14,TRBJ2-7,TRBV5-1,CASSLEGSPVEQYF
16,TRBJ2-3,TRBV6-1,CASSTGTGGNTDTQYF
14,TRBJ2-2,TRBV7-2,CASSPTSSTGELFF
14,TRBJ2-5,TRBV7-7,CASSRMTGRETQYF
13,TRBJ2-7,TRBV11-2,CASSRPGSYEQYF
16,TRBJ2-3,TRBV6-2/TRBV6-3,CASSYTSGRVADTQYF
13,TRBJ2-2,TRBV14,CASSPTVAGELFF
15,TRBJ1-1,TRBV12-3/TRBV12-4,CASSFTPRKNTEAFF
14,TRBJ2-3,TRBV20-1,CNPGGQPRTDTQYF
13,TRBJ2-7,TRBV11-1,CASSLVAKAEQYF
16,TRBJ2-1,TRBV28,CASSTISGPRGNEQFF
15,TRBJ2-3,TRBV20-1,CSAGRLAGSPDTQYF
15,TRBJ1-4,TRBV10-3,CAISPDGLKGEKLFF
12,TRBJ1-2,TRBV2,CASSDIPGGYTF
15,TRBJ2-1,TRBV6-1,CASRPDSSSYNEQFF
13,TRBJ2-7,TRBV15,CATSRAGMSEQYF
11,TRBJ2-7,TRBV6-1,CASLLGPEQYF
14,TRBJ2-5,TRBV12-3/TRBV12-4,CASSLQQRQETQYF
13,TRBJ2-1,TRBV24-1,CATSDLSGYRRFF
12,TRBJ2-1,TRBV20-1,CSASGSRNEQFF
19,TRBJ2-3,TRBV27,CASSVQRYSGRATRDTQYF
16,TRBJ2-4,TRBV12-3/TRBV12-4,CASSPQGRLAKNIQYF
17,TRBJ2-7,TRBV29-1,CSVEDPRPGDGPYEQYF
14,TRBJ1-5,TRBV5-6,CASSLDRSNQPQHF
11,TRBJ2-1,TRBV5-4,CASMMGNEQFF
15,TRBJ1-1,TRBV7-3,CASSLTAGGGTEAFF
15,TRBJ1-2,TRBV6-5,CASSYTYRDTYGYTF
14,TRBJ2-7,TRBV5-1,CASSFWTGSDEQYF
14,TRBJ2-3,TRBV7-9,CATADLKGSDTQYF
13,TRBJ1-2,TRBV20-1,CSAKDRASYGYTF
15,TRBJ2-7,TRBV28,CASSFGLAGAYEQYF
15,TRBJ1-1,TRBV20-1,CSARSGGPKNTEAFF
16,TRBJ2-1,TRBV3-1,CASSQDGAGGPDEQFF
13,TRBJ2-3,TRBV11-3,CASSRGGEDTQYF
17,TRBJ2-1,TRBV12-3/TRBV12-4,CASSLEVTAGVPSEQFF
13,TRBJ2-1,TRBV20-1,CSASLAGVNEQFF
15,TRBJ2-3,TRBV6-5,CASIFAGGFTDTQYF
17,TRBJ2-4,TRBV15,CATSPPGGILAKNIQYF
15,TRBJ1-1,TRBV28,CASSLWGGENTEAFF
16,TRBJ2-1,TRBV20-1,CSAISTRGTIRNEQFF